The 13 T cell receptor beta chains below were found in one sample sequenced in a study of vaccination effects on CD4 cells after COVID-19. Antigen specificity for these receptors is unknown. Clones were read by immunoSEQ multiplex PCR, and TCRdb kept only the in-frame ones, dropping some. The table records 50,000 to 65,000 clones, roughly four fifths of them present only once. Before any sequencing was done, the ViraFEST assay used viral peptide pools to expand antigen-specific CD4+ T cells. Isolating CD4+ T cells followed roughly ten days of culture. Sequencing used CD4+ T cells from PBMCs cultured with HCoV-229E spike peptides, obtained before COVID-19 vaccination. The receptors shown here come from a human donor who received a COVID-19 vaccine.

The CDR3 loop reads CASSVGGASGANVLTF. As DNA, the CDR3 is TGTGCCAGCAGTGTGGGGGGCGCGTCTGGGGCCAACGTCCTGACTTTC. The chain has TRBV28 and TRBJ2-6; D could derive from TRBD1 or TRBD2 (6 bases each). The CDR3 sequence is 16 residues long. From germline, CDR1 is MDHEN and CDR2 SYDVKM. With 5 bases removed from V and 1 base from J, the gap between germline ends came to 12 bases.

V gene TRBV5-1 combines with J gene TRBJ2-5; no clear D. The germline V gene has CDR1 SGHRS and CDR2 YFSETQ. Trimming removed 4 bases at V and 0 bases at J, with 10 bases between. The CDR3 loop spans 14 amino acids. The CDR3 DNA reads TGCGCCAGCAGCCTTACGTCATACCAAGAGACCCAGTACTTC. Translated, it gives CASSLTSYQETQYF.

V usage is TRBV12-5 and J usage is TRBJ2-1; tentative D call: TRBD2 (6 bases). V was pared by 1 base and J by 8 bases, with 6 bases between. The germline gives CDR1 LGHNT, CDR2 FRNRAP. The CDR3 runs to 12 residues. CDR3 nucleotides: TGTGCTAGTGGTTTGGGGAGGGATGAGCAGTTCTTC. Encoded protein: CASGLGRDEQFF.

This rearrangement joins TRBV2 to TRBJ2-1, with D perhaps matching TRBD1 or TRBD2 (5 bases each). Germline CDR1 is SNHLY and CDR2 is FYNNEI. The CDR3 is 14 amino acids. Trimming left V 4 bases short and J 4 bases short, with 11 bases between. The CDR3 is CASSGRGQYNEQFF. Written as DNA, the CDR3 is TGTGCCAGCAGTGGCCGGGGCCAGTACAATGAGCAGTTCTTC.

This clone has just a few counts. The chain joins TRBV5-1 to TRBJ1-6; D is unclear. This CDR3 contains 14 residues. V lost 4 bases and J lost 10, with 15 bases in between. From germline, CDR1 is SGHRS and CDR2 YFSETQ. CDR3 protein: CASSAAPEESPLHF. CDR3 bases: TGCGCCAGCAGCGCAGCCCCGGAGGAATCACCCCTCCACTTT.

This clone was picked up a small number of times. This sequence joins TRBV7-3 and TRBJ2-2, with TRBD1 matching over 8 bases. Germline V lookup: CDR1 SGHTA, CDR2 FQGTGA. After removal of 6 bases from V and 1 base from J, the junction contained 1 base not matched to a gene. The CDR3 runs 14 residues. CDR3 in amino acids: CASSGQGNTGELFF. CDR3 coding DNA: TGTGCCAGCAGTGGACAGGGGAACACCGGGGAGCTGTTTTTT. Full variable domain (remainder filled in from reference TRBV7-3 and TRBJ2-2): GAGVSQTPSNKVTEKGKYVELRCDPISGHTALYWYRQSLGQGPEFLIYFQGTGAADDSGLPNDRFFAVRPEGSVSTLKIQRTERGDSAVYLCASSGQGNTGELFFGEGSRLTVL.

The rearrangement links TRBV6-2 or TRBV6-3 to TRBJ1-2; D gene uncertain. The CDR3 is made up of 13 amino acids. V gave up 1 base and J gave up 1 base, with 4 bases separating them. Germline V gives CDR1 MNHEY, CDR2 SVGEGT. The CDR3 here is CASSYFLNYGYTF. The CDR3, as DNA: TGTGCCAGCAGTTACTTCCTTAACTATGGCTACACCTTC.

The rearrangement joins TRBV19 to TRBJ2-5; D is undetermined. The CDR3 totals 12 residues. Trimming cost V 4 bases and J 3 bases, with 6 bases left between them. The germline CDR1 and CDR2 sequences are LNHDA and SQIVND (reference sequence). CDR3 sequence reads: CASSNRKETQYF. Written as DNA, the CDR3 is TGTGCCAGTAGTAATAGGAAAGAGACCCAGTACTTC.

The chain couples TRBV2 to TRBJ2-7; the D is unclear. This CDR3 has 12 amino acids. Germline assignment: CDR1 SNHLY and CDR2 FYNNEI. Trimming left V 5 bases short and J 7 bases short, with 12 bases between. CDR3 amino acids: CASSLQLGEQYV. DNA of the CDR3: TGTGCCAGCAGTCTTCAACTGGGGGAGCAGTACGTC.

The chain uses TRBV7-3 and TRBJ2-3; 10 bases line up with TRBD2. There are 15 residues in the CDR3. Looked up from germline, CDR1 is SGHTA and CDR2 is FQGTGA. The junction had 3 bases not matched to a gene; V was cut back by 5 bases and J by 1 base. The CDR3 DNA is TGTGCCAGCAGCCGTGGGACTAGCGGCACAGATACGCAGTATTTT. Encoded protein: CASSRGTSGTDTQYF.

The V gene is TRBV13, the J gene TRBJ2-3, with 8 nucleotides matching TRBD2. The germline V gene encodes CDR1 PRHDT and CDR2 FYEKMQ (reference sequence). V shed 1 base, J shed 6 bases, and the junction held 6 bases outside the gene matches. This CDR3 region has 15 residues. CDR3 DNA: TGTGCCAGCAGCTTAGTTGGGACTAGGGGGGATACGCAGTATTTT. As protein: CASSLVGTRGDTQYF. Variable domain in full (rest from reference TRBV13 and TRBJ2-3): AAGVIQSPRHLIKEKRETATLKCYPIPRHDTVYWYQQGPGQDPQFLISFYEKMQSDKGSIPDRFSAQQFSDYHSELNMSSLELGDSALYFCASSLVGTRGDTQYFGPGTRLTVL.

The chain uses TRBV5-1 and TRBJ2-2; TRBD1 aligns across 11 bases. The V segment lost 4 bases and the J segment 8 bases; nucleotides outside the gene matches: 4. Germline lookup yields CDR1 SGHRS and CDR2 YFSETQ. This CDR3 region has 14 residues. The CDR3 here is CASSRGQGAGELFF. The CDR3 DNA sequence: TGCGCCAGCAGCCGCGGACAGGGGGCAGGGGAGCTGTTTTTT.

The gene calls are TRBV5-1 and TRBJ2-2; D is uncertain. V gave up 0 bases and J gave up 0 bases, with 9 bases separating them. CDR3 length: 16 residues. Germline V gene sequence: CDR1 SGHRS, CDR2 YFSETQ. The CDR3 is CASSLADSPNTGELFF. The CDR3 nucleotides are TGCGCCAGCAGCTTGGCCGACTCACCGAACACCGGGGAGCTGTTTTTT.